This T cell receptor beta chain originates from a study of T cell responses to AZD1222 COVID-19 vaccine. TCRdb's copy holds only in-frame clones and misses some; the assay was immunoSEQ multiplex PCR. This table has 150,000 to 170,000 clones, roughly 90% appearing once. Germline V gives CDR1 SQVTM, CDR2 ANQGSEA. V was cut by 5 bases and J by 0 bases, with 16 bases left in between. This CDR3 has 15 amino acids. Findings and caveats of the study: Donors were chiefly white British, with a greater number of females, and clonal diversity was perhaps underestimated.

For this clone: Its antigen is not identified.

The clonotype was recovered from an adult in good health. The rearrangement joins TRBV29-1 to TRBJ1-1; D possibly corresponds to TRBD1 (5 bases). The input for sequencing was peripheral blood, taken on day 0 of AZD1222 vaccination. CDR3 DNA: TGCAGCGTTCGGGCCGGTTGGGGCATGAACACTGAAGCTTTCTTT. As protein: CSVRAGWGMNTEAFF.